Below are 9 T cell receptor beta chains sequenced from a single sample in a study of blood T cell repertoires in COVID-19 (dated by TCRdb to 2019 to 2021). The library was prepared using the immunoSEQ multiplex PCR assay. What TCRdb holds here is the immuneACCESS table cut down to in-frame rearrangements. Part of the clones is not present; checked against another copy, under half of the missing clones reflect an unresolved V gene, and the others are unexplained. The sample data list approximately 320,000 clones, and 65% to 90% of these were observed just once. The leading ten clones occupy just over 7% of the sample. Material for sequencing was peripheral blood. Receptors originate from a human donor in a cohort sampled during active COVID-19.

Ten or more counts support this clone. This chain connects TRBV5-1 to TRBJ1-1; the D gene is possibly TRBD1 (6 bases). The germline V gene encodes CDR1 SGHRS and CDR2 YFSETQ. Trimming took off 4 bases at V and 2 bases at J, with 12 bases between the two ends. The CDR3 extends over 14 amino acids. DNA for the CDR3: TGCGCCAGCAGCAGTACACAGGGTAACACTGAAGCTTTCTTT. Protein: CASSSTQGNTEAFF.

The rearrangement uses TRBV13 and TRBJ1-1; a weak D match, TRBD1 (6 bases). Trimming removed 2 bases from V and 5 bases from J, with 12 bases in between. There are 14 residues in the CDR3. CDR1 is PRHDT and CDR2 is FYEKMQ in the germline V gene (reference sequence). In DNA, the CDR3 is TGTGCCAGCAGCTTACCACAGGGTTGGACTGAAGCTTTCTTT. Protein: CASSLPQGWTEAFF.

The genes are TRBV6-6 and TRBJ2-1; maybe TRBD1 (6 bases). The CDR3 contains 13 residues. Looked up from germline, CDR1 is MNHNY and CDR2 is SVGAGI (reference sequence). V gave up 0 bases and J gave up 16 bases, with 16 bases separating them. As DNA, the CDR3 is TGTGCCAGCAGTTACTCGGTGGCAGGGGTAACTTTCTTC. Translated: CASSYSVAGVTFF.

CDR3: CASSRSISYNSPLHF. The CDR3, as DNA: TGTGCCAGCAGCCGGTCGATCTCCTATAATTCACCCCTCCACTTT. The J gene is TRBJ1-6, the V gene TRBV7-9; D unresolved. Trimming shortened V by 5 bases and J by 0 bases, and 8 bases separated the two germline ends. The CDR3 loop spans 15 amino acids. In germline, CDR1 is SEHNR, CDR2 FQNEAQ (reference sequence). The full variable domain, completed using reference TRBV7-9 and TRBJ1-6, is DTGVSQNPRHKITKRGQNVTFRCDPISEHNRLYWYRQTLGQGPEFLTYFQNEAQLEKSRLLSDRFSAERPKGSFSTLEIQRTEQGDSAMYLCASSRSISYNSPLHFGNGTRLTVT.

This clone was seen only a few times. The chain carries TRBV3-1 (or the pseudogene TRBV3-2) and TRBJ1-1; no definite D call. The CDR3 has 13 residues. V dropped 3 bases and J dropped 5 bases, with 10 bases sitting between them. The V gene's germline CDR1 is LGHDT and CDR2 YNNKEL (reference sequence). The CDR3 spells CASSHSPGTEAFF. The DNA for the CDR3 is TGTGCCAGCAGCCATTCACCGGGGACTGAAGCTTTCTTT.

In this sample, this clone turned up a few times. V is TRBV6-5 and J is TRBJ2-2; 7 bases are shared with TRBD1. The junction had 6 bases not matched to a gene; V was cut back by 0 bases and J by 8 bases. The CDR3 spans 15 residues. Germline V gives CDR1 MNHEY, CDR2 SVGAGI. In nucleotides, the CDR3 is TGTGCCAGCAGTTACTCCCCCGACAGGGCTGGGGAGCTGTTTTTT. Translated: CASSYSPDRAGELFF.

This clone was observed a few times. The chain employs TRBV12-5 and TRBJ1-4, with TRBD1 identical over 9 bases. The germline V gene encodes CDR1 LGHNT and CDR2 FRNRAP. This CDR3 comprises 16 residues. The V and J ends lost 1 base and 10 bases, in that order; junction bases with no gene match: 10. CDR3: CASGLDTGTGIRKLFF. In DNA form, the CDR3 reads TGTGCTAGTGGTTTGGACACCGGGACAGGGATTAGAAAACTGTTTTTT. The whole variable domain, remainder taken from reference TRBV12-5 and TRBJ1-4, is DARVTQTPRHKVTEMGQEVTMRCQPILGHNTVFWYRQTMMQGLELLAYFRNRAPLDDSGMPKDRFSAEMPDATLATLKIQPSEPRDSAVYFCASGLDTGTGIRKLFFGSGTQLSVL.

V gene TRBV2 combines with J gene TRBJ1-1; no reliable D call. The V gene's germline CDR1 is SNHLY and CDR2 FYNNEI. V lost 7 bases and J 0 bases, leaving 9 bases between the germline ends. The CDR3 consists of 13 residues. CDR3 in DNA: TGTGCCAGCATATTGAGAATGAACACTGAAGCTTTCTTT. Its protein product is CASILRMNTEAFF.

This clone has only one observation. The rearrangement uses TRBV28 and TRBJ1-5; D may be TRBD1 (5 bases). The CDR3 covers 16 residues. Germline loops: CDR1 MDHEN, CDR2 SYDVKM. Trimming removed 3 bases at V and 0 bases at J, with 12 bases between. The CDR3, as DNA: TGTGCCAGCAGTTTGTCATCCGACAGTAGCAATCAGCCCCAGCATTTT. It encodes CASSLSSDSSNQPQHF.